These 20 T cell receptor beta chains share one sample of origin, sequenced in a study of shared clonotypes between healthy human individuals. Using immunoSEQ multiplex PCR, the repertoire was profiled, and TCRdb retains in-frame clones only, with some absent. The repertoire consists of around 2.1 million clones, with about 92% occurring once and the leading ten covering 1.5% to 2%. Naivety among CD8 cells was defined by CD45RO negativity and positive CCR7 selection, thereby excluding terminally differentiated effector memory CD45RA+ cells. The sequencing sample was made of naive CD8+ T cells from PBMCs. All receptors derive from a man aged 18 to 30 in good health. Some clones in this sample may be carry-over from other donors' samples.

Note on this clone: The identical CDR3 is also encoded by other nucleotide sequences in the sample. The chain couples TRBV7-9 to TRBJ1-1; tentative D call: TRBD1 (5 bases). V lost 3 bases and J 1 base, leaving 6 bases between the germline ends. The CDR3 has 13 residues. Germline CDR1 SEHNR, CDR2 FQNEAQ (reference sequence). CDR3 amino acids: CASSLTANTEAFF. As DNA, the CDR3 is TGTGCCAGCAGCTTGACAGCGAACACTGAAGCTTTCTTT.

This chain joins TRBV7-8 and TRBJ2-7, with D unresolved. V gave up 0 bases and J gave up 5 bases, with 11 bases separating them. The V gene's germline CDR1 is SGHVS and CDR2 FQNEAQ. The CDR3 is made up of 14 amino acids. CDR3 in DNA: TGTGCCAGCAGCTTAGCTTCTGGTGTCGACGAGCAGTACTTC. It translates to CASSLASGVDEQYF.

The rearrangement links TRBV27 to TRBJ2-1; 12 bases agree with TRBD2. The CDR3 runs 18 residues. Germline V gives CDR1 MNHEY, CDR2 SMNVEV (reference sequence). V lost 6 bases and J lost 5; bases outside the gene matches: 14. CDR3: CASSNLPPSGRGHNEQFF. The CDR3 DNA reads as TGTGCCAGCAGCAATTTGCCGCCTAGCGGGAGGGGACACAATGAGCAGTTCTTC.

The chain employs TRBV11-1 and TRBJ2-7; the D is unclear. Per the germline V gene, CDR1 is SGHAT and CDR2 is FQDESV (reference sequence). The V end was cut by 6 bases, the J end by 5 bases, with 14 bases between. CDR3 length equals 13 residues. CDR3 nucleotides: TGTGCCAGCAGAAATTTCTACCGGGACGAGCAGTACTTC. Amino acids: CASRNFYRDEQYF. The full variable domain, completed using reference TRBV11-1 and TRBJ2-7, is EAEVAQSPRYKITEKSQAVAFWCDPISGHATLYWYRQILGQGPELLVQFQDESVVDDSQLPKDRFSAERLKGVDSTLKIQPAELGDSAMYLCASRNFYRDEQYFGPGTRLTVT.

The rearrangement uses TRBV6-5 and TRBJ2-7; the D is unclear. Germline assignment: CDR1 MNHEY and CDR2 SVGAGI. The V end lost 3 bases, the J end lost 0 bases, and 9 bases lay between the germline ends. The CDR3 spans 14 residues. CDR3 DNA sequence: TGTGCCAGCAGTTATGGCCTGGGCTCCTACGAGCAGTACTTC. It is translated as CASSYGLGSYEQYF.

The chain is built from TRBV5-4 and TRBJ2-2, with 11 bases matching TRBD2. CDR3 length: 16 residues. Germline V CDR1 and CDR2: SGHNT, YYREEE (reference sequence). The junction had 4 bases not matched to a gene; V was cut back by 4 bases and J by 2 bases. The CDR3 coding sequence is TGTGCCAGCAGCCAGGGACTAGCGGTTAACACCGGGGAGCTGTTTTTT. Translation gives CASSQGLAVNTGELFF.

The chain carries TRBV7-8 and TRBJ2-7; 7 bases agree with TRBD2. Germline CDR1 reads SGHVS; CDR2 reads FQNEAQ. With 2 bases clipped from V and 3 bases from J, the junction kept 7 bases outside the gene matches. The CDR3 extends over 15 amino acids. The CDR3 spells CASSLRIPGGYEQYF. CDR3 coding DNA: TGTGCCAGCAGCTTACGGATCCCGGGGGGCTACGAGCAGTACTTC. Using reference TRBV7-8 and TRBJ2-7 for the parts outside the CDR3, the full variable domain is GAGVSQSPRYKVAKRGQDVALRCDPISGHVSLFWYQQALGQGPEFLTYFQNEAQLDKSGLPSDRFFAERPEGSVSTLKIQRTQQEDSAVYLCASSLRIPGGYEQYFGPGTRLTVT.

A note on this clone: The identical CDR3 is also encoded by other nucleotide sequences in the sample. The rearrangement uses TRBV19 and TRBJ2-7; tentatively, D is TRBD2 (7 bases). V shed 5 bases and J shed 4 bases, with 12 bases lying between them. The CDR3 spans 13 residues. Germline V gives CDR1 LNHDA, CDR2 SQIVND (reference sequence). CDR3 DNA: TGTGCCAGTAGTCCGGGGGGCTTGTACGAGCAGTACTTC. It is translated as CASSPGGLYEQYF.

The genes are TRBV4-1 and TRBJ1-2, with D perhaps matching TRBD1 (6 bases). This CDR3 is built from 15 residues. The V gene lost 3 bases and the J gene lost 8 bases, with 19 bases spanning the gap. CDR1 is MGHRA, CDR2 YSYEKL, per germline. In nucleotides, the CDR3 is TGCGCCAGCAGCCAGCCCGTCAGGGGCGCTGGGGGCTACACCTTC. Translation: CASSQPVRGAGGYTF.

The chain combines TRBV7-9 with TRBJ2-1; TRBD2 might be the D (5 bases). V lost 2 bases, J lost 6 bases, and 14 bases lay in between. The germline V gene has CDR1 SEHNR and CDR2 FQNEAQ (reference sequence). This CDR3 has 15 residues. The CDR3 DNA reads TGTGCCAGCAGCTTAAGTGGGAGTGCGGTCAATGAGCAGTTCTTC. This sequence encodes CASSLSGSAVNEQFF.

The CDR3 nucleotides read TGTGCCAGCAGCCAACGGGCCGGGCCATATAATTCACCCCTCCACTTT. Protein sequence: CASSQRAGPYNSPLHF. The rearrangement uses TRBV7-9 and TRBJ1-6; D remains ambiguous. Germline V gene lookup returns CDR1 SEHNR and CDR2 FQNEAQ (reference sequence). The length of the CDR3 is 16 residues. Trimming took 5 bases from V and 4 from J, leaving 15 bases between them.

About this clone: Other DNA sequences from this sample encode an identical CDR3 as well. The rearrangement links TRBV27 to TRBJ2-7; 10 bases line up with TRBD1. The CDR3 totals 16 residues. V shed 4 bases, J shed 2 bases, and the junction held 8 bases outside the gene matches. Germline V lookup: CDR1 MNHEY, CDR2 SMNVEV (reference sequence). Here the CDR3 DNA reads TGTGCCAGCAGTTACCTCCTTGGGACAGGGGCCTACGAGCAGTACTTC. Encoded protein: CASSYLLGTGAYEQYF.

The rearrangement links TRBV28 to TRBJ1-6, with 8 bases aligning to TRBD1. Germline-derived CDR1 and CDR2 are MDHEN and SYDVKM. CDR3 size: 14 residues. After removal of 5 bases from V and 10 bases from J, the junction contained 7 bases not matched to a gene. The CDR3 bases are TGTGCCAGCAGTATTAGGACAGGGACCTCACCCCTCCACTTT. Translation gives CASSIRTGTSPLHF.

The V and J genes are TRBV27 and TRBJ2-4; 8 nucleotides match TRBD1. The length of the CDR3 is 16 residues. Trimming removed 0 bases from V and 3 bases from J; junction bases left unmatched: 4. Germline CDR1 MNHEY, CDR2 SMNVEV (reference sequence). CDR3 sequence: CASSLSAGGGKNIQYF. The DNA for the CDR3 is TGTGCCAGCAGTTTATCCGCAGGGGGCGGCAAAAACATTCAGTACTTC.

This chain uses TRBV7-9 with TRBJ1-1, with D hard to call. The CDR3 runs to 14 residues. Trimming pared 5 bases from V and 6 bases from J, leaving 16 bases between. Germline V gene sequence: CDR1 SEHNR, CDR2 FQNEAQ (reference sequence). CDR3 protein: CASSPTTMGSEAFF. The DNA of the CDR3 is TGTGCCAGCAGCCCCACAACGATGGGCTCTGAAGCTTTCTTT. Drawing the rest from reference TRBV7-9 and TRBJ1-1, the complete variable domain is DTGVSQNPRHKITKRGQNVTFRCDPISEHNRLYWYRQTLGQGPEFLTYFQNEAQLEKSRLLSDRFSAERPKGSFSTLEIQRTEQGDSAMYLCASSPTTMGSEAFFGQGTRLTVV.

This rearrangement joins TRBV14 to TRBJ1-1; D not resolved. The germline V gene has CDR1 SGHDN and CDR2 FVKESK. V was cut by 0 bases and J by 3 bases, with 14 bases left in between. This CDR3 contains 16 residues. The CDR3 is CASSQDGEGRDTEAFF. The CDR3 bases are TGTGCCAGCAGCCAAGACGGGGAAGGGCGCGACACTGAAGCTTTCTTT. The full variable domain, its missing parts supplied by reference TRBV14 and TRBJ1-1, is EAGVTQFPSHSVIEKGQTVTLRCDPISGHDNLYWYRRVMGKEIKFLLHFVKESKQDESGMPNNRFLAERTGGTYSTLKVQPAELEDSGVYFCASSQDGEGRDTEAFFGQGTRLTVV.

This chain joins TRBV27 and TRBJ2-1; the D is unclear. CDR1 and CDR2 (germline): MNHEY, SMNVEV (reference sequence). CDR3 length equals 14 residues. The V gene lost 8 bases and the J gene lost 8 bases, with 19 bases spanning the gap. The CDR3 DNA reads as TGTGCCAGCCGATCCCGGGTAGCCTGGGATGAGCAGTTCTTC. Translating gives CASRSRVAWDEQFF.

This chain connects TRBV5-6 to TRBJ2-6; 10 positions agree with TRBD1. V shed 5 bases and J 0 bases; nucleotides not matched to a gene: 8. The germline gives CDR1 SGHDT, CDR2 YYEEEE. The CDR3 runs to 18 residues. The CDR3: CASSQGTGVSSGANVLTF. The CDR3, as DNA: TGTGCCAGCAGTCAGGGGACAGGGGTGAGCTCTGGGGCCAACGTCCTGACTTTC.

V gene TRBV19 combines with J gene TRBJ2-7, with 13 bases matching TRBD2. The germline gives CDR1 LNHDA, CDR2 SQIVND (reference sequence). V dropped 3 bases and J dropped 6; count of bases not matched to a gene: 8. CDR3 size: 16 residues. The CDR3 region has the DNA TGTGCCAGTAGTATCCTGGGACTAGCGGGACTTTCCGAGCAGTACTTC. Translation gives CASSILGLAGLSEQYF.

This chain connects TRBV15 to TRBJ2-7; 8 bases line up with TRBD1. The V gene end was trimmed by 6 bases and the J gene end by 3 bases; junction bases not matched to a gene: 4. This CDR3 is built from 13 residues. Germline CDR1 reads LNHNV; CDR2 reads YYDKDF (reference sequence). CDR3 region: CATSPDRVYEQYF. CDR3 coding DNA: TGTGCCACCAGTCCGGACAGGGTCTACGAGCAGTACTTC.